The 16 T cell receptor beta chains below were found in one sample sequenced in a study of shared clonotypes between healthy human individuals. Using immunoSEQ multiplex PCR, the repertoire was profiled, and TCRdb retains in-frame clones only, with some absent. The profile shows more than 550,000 clones, roughly 88% of them singletons. Sequenced: memory CD8+ T cells from PBMCs. As to subset: CD45RO+ cells pooled with CCR7-negative TemRA cells. Every receptor here comes from a man between 18 and 35 years old in good health. Some clones in this sample may be carry-over from other donors' samples.

This chain uses TRBV5-1 with TRBJ2-1; 12 bases match TRBD2. J gave up 8 bases and V 4 bases, and 19 bases lay outside the gene matches. Germline CDR1 reads SGHRS; CDR2 reads YFSETQ. There are 19 residues in the CDR3. CDR3 DNA sequence: TGCGCCAGCAGCCCCAGGGACAGAAGGCTAGCGGGAGGGCCATATGAGCAGTTCTTC. Protein sequence: CASSPRDRRLAGGPYEQFF.

The chain uses TRBV10-3 and TRBJ2-7; D may be TRBD1 (6 bases). CDR3 length: 14 amino acids. Germline V gene sequence: CDR1 ENHRY, CDR2 SYGVKD. V was cut by 2 bases and J by 1 base, with 9 bases left in between. The CDR3 DNA sequence: TGTGCCATCAGTGAGACAGGGATATCCTACGAGCAGTACTTC. Its translation is CAISETGISYEQYF.

The chain uses TRBV5-8 and TRBJ2-5, with a possible D match to TRBD2 (6 bases). The germline gives CDR1 SGHTS, CDR2 YDEGEE. The CDR3 runs to 15 residues. Trimming left V 4 bases short and J 2 bases short, with 15 bases between. The CDR3 bases are TGTGCCAGCAGCCGGACGGGGGTATATCAAGAGACCCAGTACTTC. Amino acids: CASSRTGVYQETQYF. Looking up the rest from reference TRBV5-8 and TRBJ2-5 gives the full variable domain: EAGVTQSPTHLIKTRGQQATLRCSPISGHTSVYWYQQALGLGLQFLLWYDEGEERNRGNFPPRFSGRQFPNYSSELNVNALELEDSALYLCASSRTGVYQETQYFGPGTRLLVL.

The rearrangement links TRBV4-1 to TRBJ1-5; D uncertain. With 1 base removed from V and 7 bases from J, the gap between germline ends came to 11 bases. CDR3 length equals 14 residues. Per the germline V gene, CDR1 is MGHRA and CDR2 is YSYEKL. CDR3 in DNA: TGCGCCAGCAGCCAAGCCGGGGAGAGACAGCCCCAGCATTTT. It translates to CASSQAGERQPQHF.

The V call is TRBV9, the J call TRBJ2-3, with 8 bases fitting TRBD2. Germline V gene data show CDR1 as SGDLS and CDR2 as YYNGEE. V shed 3 bases and J 6 bases; nucleotides not matched to a gene: 9. The CDR3 has 15 residues. DNA for the CDR3: TGTGCCAGCAGCGCGGGCCCCCGCGGGAGGGATACGCAGTATTTT. This sequence encodes CASSAGPRGRDTQYF. Full variable domain (missing parts from reference TRBV9 and TRBJ2-3): DSGVTQTPKHLITATGQRVTLRCSPRSGDLSVYWYQQSLDQGLQFLIQYYNGEERAKGNILERFSAQQFPDLHSELNLSSLELGDSALYFCASSAGPRGRDTQYFGPGTRLTVL.

The gene calls are TRBV7-8 and TRBJ1-1; tentatively, D is TRBD1 (5 bases). V lost 3 bases, J lost 4 bases, and 15 bases lay in between. From germline, CDR1 is SGHVS and CDR2 FQNEAQ. This CDR3 has 15 residues. CDR3 sequence reads: CASSLGPPVGTEAFF. The CDR3 DNA reads as TGTGCCAGCAGCTTGGGGCCCCCCGTGGGCACTGAAGCTTTCTTT.

The rearrangement links TRBV30 to TRBJ2-1; D gene ambiguous. Germline loops: CDR1 GTSNPN, CDR2 SVGIG (reference sequence). The CDR3 totals 11 residues. Trimming shortened V by 0 bases and J by 12 bases, and 9 bases separated the two germline ends. In DNA, the CDR3 is TGTGCCTGGAGTGTACCCCTAGGGCAGTTCTTC. The encoded protein is CAWSVPLGQFF.

This clone came up once. The chain carries TRBV9 and TRBJ2-1, with TRBD1 matching 10 bases. The CDR3 is made up of 14 amino acids. Germline V gene lookup returns CDR1 SGDLS and CDR2 YYNGEE. V dropped 3 bases and J dropped 5; count of bases not matched to a gene: 2. The chain's CDR3 is CASSGGTGDNEQFF. In DNA, the CDR3 is TGTGCCAGCAGCGGCGGGACAGGGGACAATGAGCAGTTCTTC.

CDR3 region: CASSIRSYGQPQHF. In nucleotides, the CDR3 is TGTGCCAGTAGTATAAGGTCCTACGGTCAGCCCCAGCATTTT. This sequence joins TRBV19 and TRBJ1-5; D unresolved. Germline V gene sequence: CDR1 LNHDA, CDR2 SQIVND (reference sequence). The V end was cut by 2 bases, the J end by 6 bases, with 11 bases between. This CDR3 has 14 residues.

The chain carries TRBV6-5 and TRBJ2-1; possibly TRBD1 or TRBD2 for D (5 bases each). V was trimmed by 8 bases and J by 12 bases, leaving 17 bases between them. Germline lookup yields CDR1 MNHEY and CDR2 SVGAGI. The CDR3 runs 12 residues. The CDR3 spells CASSSGPTGQFF. The CDR3 DNA reads TGTGCCAGCTCCTCGGGACCCACCGGGCAGTTCTTC.

This clone was detected once. V is TRBV10-3 and J is TRBJ2-7; the D is unclear. In germline, CDR1 is ENHRY, CDR2 SYGVKD. The CDR3 covers 14 residues. Trimming removed 3 bases at V and 2 bases at J, with 11 bases between. The CDR3 reads CAISDYDRTYEQYF. The CDR3 DNA sequence: TGTGCCATCAGTGATTATGACCGCACCTACGAGCAGTACTTC.

J is TRBJ1-2 and V is TRBV27; 7 bases agree with TRBD1. The V gene end was trimmed by 2 bases and the J gene end by 5 bases; junction bases not matched to a gene: 11. The CDR3 runs 16 residues. The germline gives CDR1 MNHEY, CDR2 SMNVEV (reference sequence). The CDR3 bases are TGTGCCAGCAGTTTAGGGCCCGGGACAGTGCTATATGGCTACACCTTC. Encoded protein: CASSLGPGTVLYGYTF.

The chain employs TRBV7-9 and TRBJ2-7; 13 bases agree with TRBD2. The germline V gene has CDR1 SEHNR and CDR2 FQNEAQ (reference sequence). V was clipped by 0 bases and J by 6 bases; unmatched bases: 2. The CDR3 is 15 amino acids. CDR3 sequence (DNA): TGTGCCAGCAGCTTAGCCGGGACTAGCGGGATCGAGCAGTACTTC. This encodes CASSLAGTSGIEQYF. The full variable domain, with the rest looked up from reference TRBV7-9 and TRBJ2-7, is DTGVSQNPRHKITKRGQNVTFRCDPISEHNRLYWYRQTLGQGPEFLTYFQNEAQLEKSRLLSDRFSAERPKGSFSTLEIQRTEQGDSAMYLCASSLAGTSGIEQYFGPGTRLTVT.

The J gene is TRBJ2-5, the V gene TRBV5-1; D is unresolved. V was cut by 4 bases and J by 5 bases, with 15 bases left in between. Per the germline V gene, CDR1 is SGHRS and CDR2 is YFSETQ. The CDR3 sequence is 14 residues long. The CDR3 sequence is CASSPEGVGETQYF. In DNA form, the CDR3 reads TGCGCCAGCAGCCCCGAAGGTGTCGGGGAGACCCAGTACTTC.

V and J are TRBV29-1 and TRBJ1-4, with D uncertain. Germline CDR1 reads SQVTM; CDR2 reads ANQGSEA. V gave up 7 bases and J gave up 8 bases, with 17 bases separating them. The CDR3 has 13 residues. CDR3 DNA sequence: TGCAGCGCTGACCCTACCCCAGAGGAAAAACTGTTTTTT. It translates to CSADPTPEEKLFF.

The rearrangement uses TRBV28 and TRBJ1-4; 7 bases map to TRBD1. The CDR3 runs to 14 residues. Germline trimming cut 2 bases from V and 8 bases from J; bases unmatched to any gene: 5. The V gene's germline CDR1 is MDHEN and CDR2 SYDVKM. The CDR3: CASSLIGGSEKLFF. The DNA of the CDR3 is TGTGCCAGCAGTTTAATAGGGGGCTCCGAAAAACTGTTTTTT.